A single sample is the source of the 32 T cell receptor beta chains below, sequenced in a study of cytomegalovirus exposure and HLA in healthy donors. This PCR relied on a set of 60 Vbeta primers and 13 Jbeta primers. Libraries were prepared by immunoSEQ multiplex PCR; TCRdb keeps only in-frame clonotypes and omits some of them. The top ten clones hold about 0.7% of a sample with 150,000 to 200,000 clones, 75% to 85% of them seen once. The material sequenced was PBMCs. Receptors were obtained from a boy aged 5-17 years in good health and CMV-seronegative.

The V gene is TRBV6-6, the J gene TRBJ1-1, with 9 bases that match TRBD1. CDR3 length equals 15 residues. V trimming: 7 bases; J trimming: 3 bases; junction bases outside the gene matches: 9. The V gene's germline CDR1 is MNHNY and CDR2 SVGAGI (reference sequence). The DNA for the CDR3 is TGTGCCAGCACCTACAGGGGGCGGGACGACACTGAAGCTTTCTTT. This gives the protein CASTYRGRDDTEAFF.

This clone was counted a few times. J is TRBJ1-2 and V is TRBV28, with 7 bases identical to TRBD1. Germline loops: CDR1 MDHEN, CDR2 SYDVKM. The CDR3 has 14 amino acids. J lost 2 bases, V lost 7 bases, and 7 bases had no gene match. Here the CDR3 DNA reads TGTGCCAGCATATCCCCGACAGGGAACTATGGCTACACCTTC. Protein product: CASISPTGNYGYTF.

V and J are TRBV9 and TRBJ2-1, with 15 positions matching TRBD2. Germline loops: CDR1 SGDLS, CDR2 YYNGEE. J lost 7 bases, V lost 5 bases, and 4 bases had no gene match. The CDR3 contains 15 residues. The CDR3 reads CASRAGTSGRNEQFF. CDR3 bases: TGTGCCAGCAGGGCTGGGACTAGCGGGAGGAATGAGCAGTTCTTC. The variable domain in full, completed from reference TRBV9 and TRBJ2-1, reads DSGVTQTPKHLITATGQRVTLRCSPRSGDLSVYWYQQSLDQGLQFLIQYYNGEERAKGNILERFSAQQFPDLHSELNLSSLELGDSALYFCASRAGTSGRNEQFFGPGTRLTVL.

V usage is TRBV11-3 and J usage is TRBJ1-1; D might be TRBD1 (5 bases). The CDR3 length is 14 residues. Trimming shortened V by 3 bases and J by 2 bases, and 10 bases separated the two germline ends. Germline assignment: CDR1 SGHNT and CDR2 YENEEA. The CDR3 protein is CASSFQGGNTEAFF. As DNA, the CDR3 is TGTGCCAGCAGCTTCCAGGGTGGAAACACTGAAGCTTTCTTT.

The rearrangement uses TRBV7-9 and TRBJ1-4; weak D call: TRBD1 (6 bases). V was shortened by 4 bases and J by 6 bases, with 15 bases between the two germline ends. This CDR3 has 15 residues. Germline CDR1 is SEHNR and CDR2 is FQNEAQ (reference sequence). CDR3 in amino acids: CASSSRTDSDEKLFF. CDR3 nucleotide sequence: TGTGCCAGCAGCTCCCGGACAGATTCTGATGAAAAACTGTTTTTT.

Regarding this clone: A junction end diverges from the germline sequence, so it may reflect a read error. The DNA for the CDR3 is TGTTCCAGCAGCCTAAACTATGGCTACACCTTC. Encoded protein: CSSSLNYGYTF. The rearrangement links TRBV7-9 to TRBJ1-2; D is unclear. This CDR3 spans 11 amino acids. Germline V gene data show CDR1 as SEHNR and CDR2 as FQNEAQ (reference sequence).

This chain links TRBV10-3 with TRBJ2-5; 7 bases agree with TRBD1. Matching the DNA end better, TRBJ2-7 makes the J call doubtful. Germline assignment: CDR1 ENHRY and CDR2 SYGVKD. The CDR3 is 15 residues long. CDR3 DNA: TGTGCCATCAGTGAGCGGACAGGAGAAGAATACGAGCAGTACTTC. It is translated as CAISERTGEEYEQYF.

Turning to this clone: The junction does not match germline at one end; this may be a read error. J is TRBJ1-6 and V is TRBV11-2; the D is unclear. This CDR3 has 15 residues. CDR1 is SGHAT, CDR2 FQNNGV, per germline. In nucleotides, the CDR3 is TGTGCCACCAGCTTAGCTAACAGTTATAATTCACCCCTCCACTTT. Residues: CATSLANSYNSPLHF.

On this clone: The junction departs from the called germline gene at one end, perhaps through a read error. The chain combines TRBV5-1 with TRBJ2-1; 9 nucleotides line up with TRBD1. The CDR3 sequence is 17 residues long. The germline V gene has CDR1 SGHRS and CDR2 YFSETQ. CDR3 loop: CASSLATGTGIYNKQFF. Here the CDR3 DNA reads TGCGCCAGCAGCTTGGCTACCGGGACAGGGATCTACAATAAGCAGTTCTTC.

The chain is built from TRBV5-6 and TRBJ1-1, with D possibly being TRBD1 (5 bases). Germline assignment: CDR1 SGHDT and CDR2 YYEEEE. The CDR3 has 15 residues. Trimming took 4 bases from V and 4 from J, leaving 17 bases between them. CDR3 in amino acids: CASSNYLTGGTEAFF. In DNA form, the CDR3 reads TGTGCCAGCAGCAACTACCTCACCGGGGGCACTGAAGCTTTCTTT.

The V call is TRBV19, the J call TRBJ1-1, with D perhaps matching TRBD1 (5 bases). The CDR3 has 12 residues. The germline CDR1 and CDR2 sequences are LNHDA and SQIVND (reference sequence). V lost 5 bases to trimming and J lost 7 bases, with 11 bases between them. As DNA, the CDR3 is TGTGCCAGTAGTCGGGGGGGTGGTGAAGCTTTCTTT. Its protein product is CASSRGGGEAFF.

The chain carries TRBV2 and TRBJ1-2; 8 nucleotides agree with TRBD1. In germline, CDR1 is SNHLY, CDR2 FYNNEI. The CDR3 is 16 residues long. V gave up 5 bases and J gave up 0 bases; unmatched junction bases: 8. CDR3 region: CASSPTDRGPNYGYTF. The CDR3 DNA reads TGTGCCAGCAGTCCGACAGACAGGGGCCCTAACTATGGCTACACCTTC.

V and J are TRBV18 and TRBJ2-7; D remains ambiguous. Trimming took 0 bases from V and 7 from J, leaving 10 bases between them. This CDR3 spans 13 amino acids. Looked up from germline, CDR1 is KGHSH and CDR2 is LQKENI. DNA for the CDR3: TGTGCCAGCTCACCACCCGAGGCTCGTGAGCAGTACTTC. The encoded protein is CASSPPEAREQYF.

The genes are TRBV9 and TRBJ2-1, with 7 bases aligning to TRBD1. The CDR3 totals 16 residues. The V gene end was trimmed by 0 bases and the J gene end by 6 bases; junction bases not matched to a gene: 9. CDR1 SGDLS and CDR2 YYNGEE come from the germline V gene. CDR3 nucleotide sequence: TGTGCCAGCAGCGTAGGACAGGGAAATGTACCCAATGAGCAGTTCTTC. Translation: CASSVGQGNVPNEQFF.

The chain has TRBV9 and TRBJ2-1; 11 bases line up with TRBD2. This CDR3 region has 17 residues. Unmatched junction bases numbered 10, after V lost 4 bases and J lost 4 bases. The germline gives CDR1 SGDLS, CDR2 YYNGEE. The CDR3, as DNA: TGTGCCAGCAGCTCCCGTCTAGCGGGAGGAACGTACAATGAGCAGTTCTTC. It translates to CASSSRLAGGTYNEQFF.

The chain joins TRBV6-1 to TRBJ2-5, with D maybe TRBD1 (6 bases). V was clipped by 6 bases and J by 1 base, with 12 bases between them. From germline, CDR1 is MNHNS and CDR2 SASEGT. The CDR3 runs to 14 residues. The CDR3 DNA reads as TGTGCCAGCAGCCGACAGGAAAGCCAAGAGACCCAGTACTTC. Amino acid sequence: CASSRQESQETQYF.

J is TRBJ2-3 and V is TRBV5-6; TRBD2 aligns across 10 bases. V lost 1 base to trimming and J lost 1 base; unmatched junction nucleotides: 3. CDR1 is SGHDT and CDR2 is YYEEEE in the germline V gene. CDR3 length equals 16 residues. The CDR3 loop is CASSLFGLAGTDTQYF. CDR3 DNA sequence: TGTGCCAGCAGCTTGTTCGGACTAGCGGGCACAGATACGCAGTATTTT.

The genes are TRBV10-3 and TRBJ2-7, with TRBD1 matching over 11 bases. The V segment lost 2 bases and the J segment 3 bases; nucleotides outside the gene matches: 6. This CDR3 region has 16 residues. The germline gives CDR1 ENHRY, CDR2 SYGVKD. CDR3 nucleotide sequence: TGTGCCATCAGTGAGCCCCGGACAGGGGGCGACTACGAGCAGTACTTC. Protein: CAISEPRTGGDYEQYF.

The rearrangement uses TRBV5-8 and TRBJ2-2, with TRBD1 matching over 9 bases. The ends lost 5 bases at V and 7 bases at J; junction bases unmatched: 6. Germline-derived CDR1 and CDR2 are SGHTS and YDEGEE. The CDR3 loop spans 14 amino acids. The CDR3 loop reads CASRRTGAGGELFF. CDR3 in DNA: TGTGCCAGCAGGCGGACAGGGGCGGGCGGGGAGCTGTTTTTT. Full variable domain (missing parts from reference TRBV5-8 and TRBJ2-2): EAGVTQSPTHLIKTRGQQATLRCSPISGHTSVYWYQQALGLGLQFLLWYDEGEERNRGNFPPRFSGRQFPNYSSELNVNALELEDSALYLCASRRTGAGGELFFGEGSRLTVL.

The chain carries TRBV6-5 and TRBJ1-4; no clear D gene. Germline lookup yields CDR1 MNHEY and CDR2 SVGAGI. This CDR3 has 12 amino acids. V was trimmed by 6 bases and J by 7 bases, leaving 9 bases between them. CDR3 coding DNA: TGTGCCAGCAGCCCCAACTTTGAAAAACTGTTTTTT. Protein: CASSPNFEKLFF.

The chain carries TRBV4-1 and TRBJ1-2, with TRBD1 matching over 8 bases. Germline V gene data show CDR1 as MGHRA and CDR2 as YSYEKL. V shed 0 bases and J 3 bases; nucleotides not matched to a gene: 3. The CDR3 covers 15 residues. CDR3 nucleotides: TGCGCCAGCAGCCAAGATGGGACAGGATACTATGGCTACACCTTC. Encoded protein: CASSQDGTGYYGYTF.

The count of this clone is one. This sequence joins TRBV19 and TRBJ1-1; D unclear. V dropped 5 bases and J dropped 4 bases, with 14 bases sitting between them. This CDR3 spans 14 amino acids. Germline V CDR1 and CDR2: LNHDA, SQIVND (reference sequence). The chain's CDR3 is CASSHPPAVTEAFF. CDR3 coding DNA: TGTGCCAGTAGTCACCCCCCGGCGGTCACTGAAGCTTTCTTT.

The gene calls are TRBV7-3 and TRBJ2-1; 8 bases line up with TRBD2. In germline, CDR1 is SGHTA, CDR2 FQGTGA. This CDR3 is 16 amino acids long. Trimming at V came to 1 base and at J to 3 bases, leaving 5 bases not matched to a gene. The CDR3 region has the DNA TGTGCCAGCAGCTTAAGGGGCGGGAGGCTCTACAATGAGCAGTTCTTC. As protein: CASSLRGGRLYNEQFF.

This clone appeared once. This rearrangement joins TRBV5-6 to TRBJ2-1, with 8 bases that match TRBD2. After removal of 0 bases from V and 13 bases from J, the junction contained 15 bases not matched to a gene. This CDR3 spans 16 amino acids. Germline V gene data show CDR1 as SGHDT and CDR2 as YYEEEE. The chain's CDR3 is CASSLDPAGGASGQFF. DNA of the CDR3: TGTGCCAGCAGCTTGGATCCGGCCGGGGGGGCTTCAGGCCAGTTCTTC.

The chain uses TRBV18 and TRBJ2-3, with 13 nucleotides matching TRBD2. V trimming: 6 bases; J trimming: 1 base; junction bases outside the gene matches: 7. Germline assignment: CDR1 KGHSH and CDR2 LQKENI. CDR3 length: 17 amino acids. As DNA, the CDR3 is TGTGCCAGCTCTCCCAGGACTAGCGGGGGACGCACAGATACGCAGTATTTT. Translating it yields CASSPRTSGGRTDTQYF. Looking up the rest from reference TRBV18 and TRBJ2-3 gives the full variable domain: NAGVMQNPRHLVRRRGQEARLRCSPMKGHSHVYWYRQLPEEGLKFMVYLQKENIIDESGMPKERFSAEFPKEGPSILRIQQVVRGDSAAYFCASSPRTSGGRTDTQYFGPGTRLTVL.

V gene TRBV7-9 combines with J gene TRBJ1-1; D may be TRBD1 (5 bases). This CDR3 has 13 residues. Germline V gene data show CDR1 as SEHNR and CDR2 as FQNEAQ (reference sequence). V lost 4 bases and J 2 bases, leaving 8 bases between the germline ends. The CDR3 sequence is CASSSGINTEAFF. CDR3 DNA: TGTGCCAGCAGCTCAGGGATTAACACTGAAGCTTTCTTT.

This rearrangement joins TRBV7-9 to TRBJ2-5; 7 bases agree with TRBD1. V trimming: 5 bases; J trimming: 4 bases; junction bases outside the gene matches: 7. This CDR3 is 14 amino acids long. Germline CDR1 and CDR2: SEHNR and FQNEAQ (reference sequence). The CDR3 nucleotides are TGTGCCAGCAGCGCAACGACAGGGTTAGAGACCCAGTACTTC. Translated, it gives CASSATTGLETQYF.

This clone was seen once. The chain combines TRBV19 with TRBJ2-3; D is ambiguous. The CDR3 runs 16 residues. The germline CDR1 and CDR2 sequences are LNHDA and SQIVND (reference sequence). V was pared by 5 bases and J by 3 bases, with 18 bases between. CDR3 in amino acids: CASSPRWIGQTDTQYF. For the CDR3, the DNA is TGTGCCAGTAGTCCTCGTTGGATTGGGCAAACAGATACGCAGTATTTT.

This clone was seen a handful of times. This chain connects TRBV7-9 to TRBJ2-7; 9 bases are a match to TRBD2. Germline-derived CDR1 and CDR2 are SEHNR and FQNEAQ (reference sequence). CDR3 length: 15 amino acids. The trim removed 5 bases at V and 0 bases at J, leaving 5 bases unmatched. CDR3 bases: TGTGCCAGCAGCGGGCGACTAGCGGACTCCTACGAGCAGTACTTC. Translated: CASSGRLADSYEQYF.

This clone was detected a few times. At the DNA level, this CDR3 is encoded by other sequences in the same sample as well. The rearrangement uses TRBV6-4 and TRBJ2-3; TRBD1 matches at 10 bases. The CDR3 loop spans 15 amino acids. V lost 6 bases to trimming and J lost 1 base; unmatched junction nucleotides: 4. Germline CDR1 and CDR2: MRHNA and SNTAGT. The CDR3 protein is CASSDGTGGTDTQYF. The CDR3 DNA follows: TGTGCCAGCAGCGACGGGACAGGGGGCACAGATACGCAGTATTTT.

The V call is TRBV7-9, the J call TRBJ1-1; tentative D call: TRBD1 (6 bases). Germline V CDR1 and CDR2: SEHNR, FQNEAQ (reference sequence). Trimming cost V 3 bases and J 4 bases, with 15 bases left between them. CDR3 size: 15 residues. In DNA, the CDR3 is TGTGCCAGCAGCTTTCACGGACAGCCACTCACTGAAGCTTTCTTT. Residues: CASSFHGQPLTEAFF.

The V call is TRBV5-1, the J call TRBJ2-1; D is perhaps TRBD1 (6 bases). This CDR3 is built from 14 residues. Germline CDR1 and CDR2: SGHRS and YFSETQ. The germline V and J ends were trimmed by 0 bases and 2 bases, with 6 bases remaining between them. The CDR3 loop is CASSLDRAYNEQFF. Written as DNA, the CDR3 is TGCGCCAGCAGCTTGGACAGGGCCTACAATGAGCAGTTCTTC.